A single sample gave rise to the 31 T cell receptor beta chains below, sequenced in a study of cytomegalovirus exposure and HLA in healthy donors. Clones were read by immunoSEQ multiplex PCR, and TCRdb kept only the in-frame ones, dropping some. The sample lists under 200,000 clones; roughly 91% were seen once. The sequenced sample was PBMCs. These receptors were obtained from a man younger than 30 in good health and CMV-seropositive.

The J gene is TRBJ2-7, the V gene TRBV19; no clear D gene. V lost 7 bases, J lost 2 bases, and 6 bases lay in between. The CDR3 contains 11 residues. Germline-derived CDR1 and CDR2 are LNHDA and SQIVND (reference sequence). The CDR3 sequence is CASTDTYEQYF. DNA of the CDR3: TGTGCCAGTACTGACACCTACGAGCAGTACTTC.

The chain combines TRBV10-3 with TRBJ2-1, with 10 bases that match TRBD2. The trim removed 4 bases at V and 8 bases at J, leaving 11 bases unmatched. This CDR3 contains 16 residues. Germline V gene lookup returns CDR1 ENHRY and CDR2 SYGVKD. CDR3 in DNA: TGTGCCATCAGTGGAGTAGGGACTAGCGAACCAGATGAGCAGTTCTTC. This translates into CAISGVGTSEPDEQFF.

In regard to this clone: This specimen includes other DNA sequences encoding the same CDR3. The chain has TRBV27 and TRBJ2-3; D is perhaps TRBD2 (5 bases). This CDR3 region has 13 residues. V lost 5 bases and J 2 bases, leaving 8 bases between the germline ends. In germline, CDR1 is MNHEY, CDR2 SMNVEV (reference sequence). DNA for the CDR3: TGTGCCAGCAGTCCCGGGGTCACAGATACGCAGTATTTT. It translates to CASSPGVTDTQYF.

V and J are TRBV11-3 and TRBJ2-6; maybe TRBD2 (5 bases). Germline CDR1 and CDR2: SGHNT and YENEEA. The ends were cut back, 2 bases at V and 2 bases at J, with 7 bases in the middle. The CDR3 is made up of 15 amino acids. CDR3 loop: CASSLKEAGANVLTF. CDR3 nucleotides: TGTGCCAGCAGCTTAAAGGAGGCTGGGGCCAACGTCCTGACTTTC.

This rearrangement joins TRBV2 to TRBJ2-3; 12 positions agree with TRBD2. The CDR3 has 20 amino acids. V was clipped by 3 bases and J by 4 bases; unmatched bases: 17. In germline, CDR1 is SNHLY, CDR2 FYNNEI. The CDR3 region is CASSDPRLAGAQIFSDTQYF. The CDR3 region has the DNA TGTGCCAGCAGTGACCCGCGACTAGCGGGAGCCCAAATATTTTCAGATACGCAGTATTTT.

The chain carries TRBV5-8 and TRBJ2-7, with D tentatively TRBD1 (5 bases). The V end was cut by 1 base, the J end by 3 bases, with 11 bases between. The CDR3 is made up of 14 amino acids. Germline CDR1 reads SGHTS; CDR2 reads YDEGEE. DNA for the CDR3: TGTGCCAGCAGCTTGAAAGGCAGGGACTACGAGCAGTACTTC. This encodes CASSLKGRDYEQYF.

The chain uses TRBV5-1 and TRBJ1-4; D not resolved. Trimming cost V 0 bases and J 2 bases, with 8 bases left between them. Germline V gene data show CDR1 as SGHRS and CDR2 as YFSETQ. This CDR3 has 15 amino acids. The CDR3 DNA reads TGCGCCAGCAGCTTGGGGGCAAATACTAATGAAAAACTGTTTTTT. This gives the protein CASSLGANTNEKLFF.

The CDR3 loop reads CASSLNSGMNTGELFF. The CDR3 nucleotides are TGTGCCAGCAGTCTTAATAGCGGGATGAACACCGGGGAGCTGTTTTTT. V gene TRBV7-3 combines with J gene TRBJ2-2, with TRBD2 matching 8 bases. Germline assignment: CDR1 SGHTA and CDR2 FQGTGA. The CDR3 length is 16 residues. The V segment lost 6 bases and the J segment 1 base; nucleotides outside the gene matches: 7.

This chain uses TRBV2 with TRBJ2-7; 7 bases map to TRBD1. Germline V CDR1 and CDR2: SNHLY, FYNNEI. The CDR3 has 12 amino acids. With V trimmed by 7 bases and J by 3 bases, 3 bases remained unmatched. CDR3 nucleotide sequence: TGTGCCAGCACCGGGGACAGCTACGAGCAGTACTTC. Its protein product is CASTGDSYEQYF.

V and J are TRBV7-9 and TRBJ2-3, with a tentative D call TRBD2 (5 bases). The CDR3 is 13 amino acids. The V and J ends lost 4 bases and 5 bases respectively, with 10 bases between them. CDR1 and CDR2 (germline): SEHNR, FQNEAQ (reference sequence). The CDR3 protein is CASSSILEDTQYF. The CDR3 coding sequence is TGTGCCAGCAGCTCCATACTAGAAGATACGCAGTATTTT. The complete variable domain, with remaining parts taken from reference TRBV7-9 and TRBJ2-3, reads DTGVSQNPRHKITKRGQNVTFRCDPISEHNRLYWYRQTLGQGPEFLTYFQNEAQLEKSRLLSDRFSAERPKGSFSTLEIQRTEQGDSAMYLCASSSILEDTQYFGPGTRLTVL.

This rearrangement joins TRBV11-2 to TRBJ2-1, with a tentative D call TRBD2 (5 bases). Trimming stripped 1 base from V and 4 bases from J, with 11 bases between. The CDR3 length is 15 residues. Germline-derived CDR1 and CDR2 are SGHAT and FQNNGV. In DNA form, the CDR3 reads TGTGCCAGCAGCTTAGCTAGCTCGAATTACAATGAGCAGTTCTTC. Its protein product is CASSLASSNYNEQFF.

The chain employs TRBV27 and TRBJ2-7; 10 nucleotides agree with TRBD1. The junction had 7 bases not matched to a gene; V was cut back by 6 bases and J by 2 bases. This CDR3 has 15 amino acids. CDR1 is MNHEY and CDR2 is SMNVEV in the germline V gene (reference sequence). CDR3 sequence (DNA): TGTGCCAGCAGATCAAAGGGGACAGGGGCCTACGAGCAGTACTTC. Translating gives CASRSKGTGAYEQYF.

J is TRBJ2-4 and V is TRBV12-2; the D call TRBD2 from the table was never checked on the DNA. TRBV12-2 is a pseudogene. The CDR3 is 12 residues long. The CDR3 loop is CFYWVSRDIQYF. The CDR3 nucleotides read TGTTTTTATTGGGTCAGTCGGGACATTCAGTACTTC.

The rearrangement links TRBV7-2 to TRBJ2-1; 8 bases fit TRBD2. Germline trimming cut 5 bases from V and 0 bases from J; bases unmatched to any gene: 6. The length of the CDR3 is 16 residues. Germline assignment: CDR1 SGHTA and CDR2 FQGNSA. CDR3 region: CASSPAGGNSYNEQFF. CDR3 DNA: TGTGCCAGCAGCCCCGCGGGGGGAAACTCCTACAATGAGCAGTTCTTC. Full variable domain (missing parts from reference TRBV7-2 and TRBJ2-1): GAGVSQSPSNKVTEKGKDVELRCDPISGHTALYWYRQSLGQGLEFLIYFQGNSAPDKSGLPSDRFSAERTGGSVSTLTIQRTQQEDSAVYLCASSPAGGNSYNEQFFGPGTRLTVL.

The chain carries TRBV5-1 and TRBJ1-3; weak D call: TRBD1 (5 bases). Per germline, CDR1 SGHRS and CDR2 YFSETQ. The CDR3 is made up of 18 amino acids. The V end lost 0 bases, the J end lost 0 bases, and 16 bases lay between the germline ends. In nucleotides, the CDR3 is TGCGCCAGCAGCTTGGGGGCAGGGTACCACCTCTCTGGAAACACCATATATTTT. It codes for CASSLGAGYHLSGNTIYF.

The CDR3 DNA follows: TGCGCCAGCACCCCCGGGACTAGCATAACCGGGGAGCTGTTTTTT. It translates to CASTPGTSITGELFF. The chain recombines TRBV5-1 with TRBJ2-2; 9 bases line up with TRBD2. The germline gives CDR1 SGHRS, CDR2 YFSETQ. The CDR3 covers 15 residues. V shed 6 bases and J 5 bases; nucleotides not matched to a gene: 8.

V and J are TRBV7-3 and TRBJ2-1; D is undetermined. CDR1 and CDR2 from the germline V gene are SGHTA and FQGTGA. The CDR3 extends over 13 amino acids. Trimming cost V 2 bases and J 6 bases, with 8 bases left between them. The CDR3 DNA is TGTGCCAGCAGCTTACTAGAGTTCAATGAGCAGTTCTTC. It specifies CASSLLEFNEQFF. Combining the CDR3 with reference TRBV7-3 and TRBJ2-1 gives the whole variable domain GAGVSQTPSNKVTEKGKYVELRCDPISGHTALYWYRQSLGQGPEFLIYFQGTGAADDSGLPNDRFFAVRPEGSVSTLKIQRTERGDSAVYLCASSLLEFNEQFFGPGTRLTVL.

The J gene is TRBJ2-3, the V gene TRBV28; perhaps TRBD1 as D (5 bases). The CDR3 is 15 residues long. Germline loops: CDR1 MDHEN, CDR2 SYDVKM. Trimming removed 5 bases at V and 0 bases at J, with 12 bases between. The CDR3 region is CASSPTGLSTDTQYF. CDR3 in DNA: TGTGCCAGCAGTCCAACAGGATTAAGCACAGATACGCAGTATTTT. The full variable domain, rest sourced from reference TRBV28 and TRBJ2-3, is DVKVTQSSRYLVKRTGEKVFLECVQDMDHENMFWYRQDPGLGLRLIYFSYDVKMKEKGDIPEGYSVSREKKERFSLILESASTNQTSMYLCASSPTGLSTDTQYFGPGTRLTVL.

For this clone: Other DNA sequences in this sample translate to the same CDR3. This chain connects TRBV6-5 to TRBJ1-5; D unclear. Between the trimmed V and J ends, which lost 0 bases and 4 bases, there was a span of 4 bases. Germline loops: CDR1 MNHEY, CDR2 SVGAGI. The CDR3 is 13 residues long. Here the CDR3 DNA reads TGTGCCAGCAGTTACTCGCAGAATCAGCCCCAGCATTTT. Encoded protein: CASSYSQNQPQHF.

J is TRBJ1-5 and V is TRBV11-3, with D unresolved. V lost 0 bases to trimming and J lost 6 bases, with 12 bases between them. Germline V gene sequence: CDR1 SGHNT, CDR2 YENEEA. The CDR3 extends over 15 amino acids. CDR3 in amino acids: CASSLDPPDFQPQHF. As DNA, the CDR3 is TGTGCCAGCAGCTTAGATCCCCCCGACTTTCAGCCCCAGCATTTT.

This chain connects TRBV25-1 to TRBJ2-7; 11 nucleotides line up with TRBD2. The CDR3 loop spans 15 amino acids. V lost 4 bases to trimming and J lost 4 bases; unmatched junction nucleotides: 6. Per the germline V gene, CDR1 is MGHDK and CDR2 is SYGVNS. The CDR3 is CASSGGLAEGYEQYF. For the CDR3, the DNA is TGTGCCAGCAGTGGGGGACTAGCGGAAGGGTACGAGCAGTACTTC.

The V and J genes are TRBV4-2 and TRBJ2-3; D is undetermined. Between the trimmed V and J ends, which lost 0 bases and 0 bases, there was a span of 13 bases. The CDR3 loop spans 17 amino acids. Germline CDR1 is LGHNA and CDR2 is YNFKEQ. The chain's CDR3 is CASSQDESAPSTDTQYF. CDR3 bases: TGTGCCAGCAGCCAAGATGAAAGCGCTCCTAGCACAGATACGCAGTATTTT.

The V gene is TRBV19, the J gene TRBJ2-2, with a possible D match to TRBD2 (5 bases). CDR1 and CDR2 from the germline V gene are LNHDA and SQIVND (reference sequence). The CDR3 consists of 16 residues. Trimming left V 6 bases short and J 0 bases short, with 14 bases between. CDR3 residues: CASSPIALTNTGELFF. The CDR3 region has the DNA TGTGCCAGTAGCCCTATAGCGCTAACGAACACCGGGGAGCTGTTTTTT.

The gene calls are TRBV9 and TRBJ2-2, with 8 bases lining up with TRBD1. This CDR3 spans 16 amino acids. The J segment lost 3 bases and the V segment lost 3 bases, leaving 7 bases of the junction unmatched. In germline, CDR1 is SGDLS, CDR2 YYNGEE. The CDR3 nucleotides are TGTGCCAGCAGCGCCCAGGACAGGGCCGACACCGGGGAGCTGTTTTTT. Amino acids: CASSAQDRADTGELFF.

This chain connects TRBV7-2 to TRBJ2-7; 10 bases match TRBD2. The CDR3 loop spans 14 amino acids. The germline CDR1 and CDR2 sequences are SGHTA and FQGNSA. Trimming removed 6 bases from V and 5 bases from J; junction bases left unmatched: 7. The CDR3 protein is CASSYGLAGDEQYF. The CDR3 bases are TGTGCCAGCAGTTACGGGCTAGCGGGAGACGAGCAGTACTTC.

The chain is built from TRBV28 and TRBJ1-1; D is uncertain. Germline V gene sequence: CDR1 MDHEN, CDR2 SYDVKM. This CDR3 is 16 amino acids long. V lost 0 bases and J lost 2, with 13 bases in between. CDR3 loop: CASSLWEKLENTEAFF. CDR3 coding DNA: TGTGCCAGCAGTTTATGGGAGAAGCTGGAAAACACTGAAGCTTTCTTT.

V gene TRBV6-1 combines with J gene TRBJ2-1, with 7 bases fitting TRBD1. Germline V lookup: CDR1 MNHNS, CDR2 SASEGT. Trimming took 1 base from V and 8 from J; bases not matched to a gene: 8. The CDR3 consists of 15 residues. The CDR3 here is CASSEVAGGMDEQFF. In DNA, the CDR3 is TGTGCCAGCAGTGAAGTGGCAGGGGGAATGGATGAGCAGTTCTTC.

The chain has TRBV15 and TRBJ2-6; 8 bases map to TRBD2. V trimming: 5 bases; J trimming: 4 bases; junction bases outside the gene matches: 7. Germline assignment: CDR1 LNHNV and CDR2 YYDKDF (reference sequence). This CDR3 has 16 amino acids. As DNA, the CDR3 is TGTGCCACCAGCGATTTAGCGGGATCCGGGGCCAACGTCCTGACTTTC. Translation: CATSDLAGSGANVLTF. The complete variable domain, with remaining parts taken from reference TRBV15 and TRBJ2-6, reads DAMVIQNPRYQVTQFGKPVTLSCSQTLNHNVMYWYQQKSSQAPKLLFHYYDKDFNNEADTPDNFQSRRPNTSFCFLDIRSPGLGDTAMYLCATSDLAGSGANVLTFGAGSRLTVL.

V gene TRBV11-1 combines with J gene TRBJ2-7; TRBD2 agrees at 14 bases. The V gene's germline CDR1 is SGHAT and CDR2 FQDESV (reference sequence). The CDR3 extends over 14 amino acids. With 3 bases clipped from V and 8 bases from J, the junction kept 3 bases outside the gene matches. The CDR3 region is CASSLTSGREQQYF. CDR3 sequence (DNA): TGTGCCAGCAGCTTGACTAGCGGGAGGGAGCAGCAGTACTTC.

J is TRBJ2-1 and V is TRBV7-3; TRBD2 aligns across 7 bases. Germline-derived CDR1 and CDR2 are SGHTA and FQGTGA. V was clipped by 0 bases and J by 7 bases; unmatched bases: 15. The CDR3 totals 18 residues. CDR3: CASSLTRVAGLNFNEQFF. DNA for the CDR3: TGTGCCAGCAGCTTAACTAGGGTTGCGGGACTAAACTTTAATGAGCAGTTCTTC. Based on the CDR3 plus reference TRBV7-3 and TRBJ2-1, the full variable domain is GAGVSQTPSNKVTEKGKYVELRCDPISGHTALYWYRQSLGQGPEFLIYFQGTGAADDSGLPNDRFFAVRPEGSVSTLKIQRTERGDSAVYLCASSLTRVAGLNFNEQFFGPGTRLTVL.

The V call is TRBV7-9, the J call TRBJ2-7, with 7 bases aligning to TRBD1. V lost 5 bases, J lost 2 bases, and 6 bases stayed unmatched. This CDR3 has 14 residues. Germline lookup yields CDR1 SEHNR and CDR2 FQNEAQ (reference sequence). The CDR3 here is CASSPGTVPYEQYF. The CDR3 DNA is TGTGCCAGCAGCCCTGGGACAGTCCCCTACGAGCAGTACTTC.